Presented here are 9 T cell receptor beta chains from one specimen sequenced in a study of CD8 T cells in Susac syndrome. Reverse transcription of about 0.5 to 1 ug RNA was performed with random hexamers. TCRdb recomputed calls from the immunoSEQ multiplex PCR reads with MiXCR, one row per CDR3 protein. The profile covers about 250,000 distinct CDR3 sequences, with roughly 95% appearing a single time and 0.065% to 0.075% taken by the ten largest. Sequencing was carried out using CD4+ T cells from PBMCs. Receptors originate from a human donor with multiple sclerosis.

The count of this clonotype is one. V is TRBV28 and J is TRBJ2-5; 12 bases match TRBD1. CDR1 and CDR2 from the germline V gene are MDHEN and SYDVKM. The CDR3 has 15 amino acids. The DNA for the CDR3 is TGTGCTTCATCGACCGGGGACAGGGGGCGAGAGACCCAGTACTTC. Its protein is CASSTGDRGRETQYF.

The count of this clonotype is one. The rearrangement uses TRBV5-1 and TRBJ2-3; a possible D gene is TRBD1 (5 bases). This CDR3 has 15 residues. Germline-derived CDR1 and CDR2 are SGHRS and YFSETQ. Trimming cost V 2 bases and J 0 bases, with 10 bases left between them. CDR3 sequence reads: CASSLKQESTDTQYF. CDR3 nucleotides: TGCGCCAGCAGCTTAAAACAGGAAAGCACAGATACGCAGTATTTT. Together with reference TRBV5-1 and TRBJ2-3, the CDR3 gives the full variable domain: KAGVTQTPRYLIKTRGQQVTLSCSPISGHRSVSWYQQTPGQGLQFLFEYFSETQRNKGNFPGRFSGRQFSNSRSEMNVSTLELGDSALYLCASSLKQESTDTQYFGPGTRLTVL.

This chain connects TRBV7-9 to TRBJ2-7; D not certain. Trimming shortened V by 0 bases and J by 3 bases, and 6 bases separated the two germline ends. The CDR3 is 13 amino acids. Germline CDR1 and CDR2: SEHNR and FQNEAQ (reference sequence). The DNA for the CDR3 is TGTGCCAGCAGCTTAGCGTGGAACTACGAGCAGTACGTC. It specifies CASSLAWNYEQYV.

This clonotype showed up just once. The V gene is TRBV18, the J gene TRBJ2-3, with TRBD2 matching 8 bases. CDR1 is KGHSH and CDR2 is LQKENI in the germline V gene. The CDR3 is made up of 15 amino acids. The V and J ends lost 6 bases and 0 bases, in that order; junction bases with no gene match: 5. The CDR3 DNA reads TGTGCCAGCTCCCCAGCGGGGGCCAGCACAGATACGCAGTATTTT. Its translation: CASSPAGASTDTQYF.

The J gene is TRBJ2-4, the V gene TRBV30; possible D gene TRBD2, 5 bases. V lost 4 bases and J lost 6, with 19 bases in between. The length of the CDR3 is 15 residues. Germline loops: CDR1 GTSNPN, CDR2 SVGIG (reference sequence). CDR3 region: CAWTQGSGVRNIQYF. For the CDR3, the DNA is TGTGCCTGGACCCAAGGGAGTGGGGTCCGAAACATTCAGTACTTC. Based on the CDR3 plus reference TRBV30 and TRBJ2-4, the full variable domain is SQTIHQWPATLVQPVGSPLSLECTVEGTSNPNLYWYRQAAGRGLQLLFYSVGIGQISSEVPQNLSASRPQDRQFILSSKKLLLSDSGFYLCAWTQGSGVRNIQYFGAGTRLSVL.

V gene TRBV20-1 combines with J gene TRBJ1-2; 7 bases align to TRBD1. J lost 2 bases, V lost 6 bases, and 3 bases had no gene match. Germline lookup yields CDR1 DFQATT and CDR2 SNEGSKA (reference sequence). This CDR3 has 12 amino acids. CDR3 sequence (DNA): TGCAGTGCCAAACAGGGGAACTATGGCTACACCTTC. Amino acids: CSAKQGNYGYTF.

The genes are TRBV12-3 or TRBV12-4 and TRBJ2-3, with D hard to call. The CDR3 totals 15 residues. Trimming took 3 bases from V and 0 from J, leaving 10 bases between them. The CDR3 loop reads CASSFARTSTDTQYF. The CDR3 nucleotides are TGTGCCAGCAGTTTCGCCCGAACTAGCACAGATACGCAGTATTTT.

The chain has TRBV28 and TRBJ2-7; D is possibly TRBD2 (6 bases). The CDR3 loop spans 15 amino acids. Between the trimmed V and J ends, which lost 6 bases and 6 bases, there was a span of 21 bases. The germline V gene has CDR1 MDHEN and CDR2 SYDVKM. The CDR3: CASSQEGLSLGEQYF. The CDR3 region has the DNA TGTGCCAGCAGCCAAGAGGGACTTAGCTTGGGCGAGCAGTACTTC.

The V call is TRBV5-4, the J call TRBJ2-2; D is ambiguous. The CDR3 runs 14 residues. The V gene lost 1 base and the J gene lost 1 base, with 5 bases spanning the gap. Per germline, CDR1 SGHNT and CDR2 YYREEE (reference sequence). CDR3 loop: CASSLMQNTGELFF. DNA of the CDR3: TGTGCCAGCAGCTTGATGCAGAACACCGGGGAGCTGTTTTTT.